This TCR beta chain was retrieved from a study of blood T cell repertoires in COVID-19 (dated by TCRdb to the early 2020s). Study-wide context: Samples from collaborators originated in the United States, Italy and Spain and spanned both the acute and convalescent phases of COVID-19. The prospective study material was composed of cDNA or gDNA derived from T cells, B-cell-depleted T cells, or PBMCs. Deeply sampled blood TCRbeta repertoires from subjects exposed to, actively infected with, or recovered from COVID-19 were included in the dataset. A freely available public database, intended as a resource for researchers studying the immune response to SARS-CoV-2, is where the repertoires were released. Samples came from the ongoing ImmuneRACE study (first 160 participants) plus 1,254 subjects from 6 global collaborators. Sample metadata almost always included a de-identified subject ID, COVID-19 status, age in years and sex. Where HLA class I and class II types were available, the types were taken from metadata supplied by the sample provider, not from assay-based typing. Study-level results and caveats: How much clinical and demographic metadata was included differed by source and by participant, and the metadata was provided uncurated.

The immunoSEQ Assay, a bias-controlled multiplex PCR, was used to amplify TCRbeta CDR3 regions from genomic DNA. The paper's data handling went like this. Nucleated cell counts per sample were estimated from amplification of reference gene primers within the assay. To quantify the absolute abundance of each unique TCRbeta CDR3 rearrangement, sequence reads were collapsed and filtered. Productive Simpson clonality was computed per sample as the square root of Simpson's diversity index over productive rearrangements. As stored in TCRdb, this immuneACCESS dataset retains in-frame rearrangements with V and J assigned. A fraction of the clones does not appear; measured against another copy, unresolved V genes explain less than half of the discrepancy, and the remainder lacks a known reason. V and J calls and clone size are copied from that table; D and trimming were computed from the DNA. The sample contains fewer than 65,000 clones, 90% to 95% of them found a single time. Of the sample, about 7.3% is held by the ten largest clones.

Whole blood was collected in K2EDTA tubes by collaborating institutions according to the institutions' own protocols. For TCRbeta analysis, collaborators shipped samples as frozen whole blood, isolated PBMCs, or DNA extracted from either of those sample types. Notes on this clone: It lacks a known antigen. One base away there is no much larger clone; base qualities are not given.

From the cysteine up to the phenylalanine, the CDR3 has a length of 13 residues. The only DNA kept is the CDR3, 39 bases in frame from the first base. V gives up 6 bases and J gives up 3 bases, and the segment between their germline ends measures 11 bases. The germline V gene specifies WSHSY as CDR1 and SAAADI as CDR2. This TCR was recovered from a woman aged 55-70 years with active or convalescent COVID-19. The sequenced sample consisted of peripheral blood. The chain is encoded by TRBV10-2 joined to TRBJ1-1, with TRBD1 perhaps the D gene, on 6 matching bases. The bases read TGCGCCAGCAGCGGAACAGGGTACACTGAAGCTTTCTTT. Translated, this gives CASSGTGYTEAFF.